This TCR beta chain was identified during a study of blood T cell repertoires in COVID-19. Study summary: Samples came from the United States, Italy and Spain, spanning acute and convalescent COVID-19. Sources were T cells, B-cell-depleted T cells, or PBMCs; the material itself was cDNA or gDNA.

The CDR3 extends over 18 amino acids. The authors' processing: Estimation of nucleated cell counts was performed using reference gene primer amplification. The method was immunoSEQ multiplex PCR; TCRdb's version includes in-frame clones alone and lacks a portion of them. D and trimming come from the DNA, and the V and J calls and clone size come from that table. Of approximately 190,000 clones listed, approximately 84% are singletons. The TCR sequence derives from a woman in her 70s with active or convalescent COVID-19. The sequenced sample consisted of peripheral blood. The V and J genes are TRBV1 and TRBJ2-1; TRBD2 is the table's D call, not checked against the DNA. TRBV1 is marked as a pseudogene. Written as DNA, the CDR3 is TGCACCAGCAGCCAATTCAGGACTAGCGGGGGGGATTACAATGAGCAGTTCTTC. Its protein product is CTSSQFRTSGGDYNEQFF.